The rows below give T cell receptor beta chains drawn from one sample of a study of cytomegalovirus exposure and HLA in healthy donors. TCRdb's copy holds only in-frame clones and misses some; the assay was immunoSEQ multiplex PCR. The data contain some 150,000 clones, about 80% of them singletons. Sequences were obtained from PBMCs. The receptors come from a man between 25 and 39 years old in good health and CMV-seropositive. Each CDR3 is given with its conserved first and last residue. Each record gives: clone size, J gene, D gene, V gene, CDR3 DNA, CDR3 protein. A D gene is named only where the DNA matches it firmly. Expanded clones are given a class, and other clones once, few, many or no size at all.

. TRBJ2-7 TRBD2 TRBV28 TGTGCCAGCAGTTCCCCGGGGGGGGGAACGTACGAGCAGTACTTC CASSSPGGGTYEQYF
. TRBJ2-3 TRBD2 TRBV9 TGTGCCAGCAGCCCCCGGGGACTAGCCGGCACAGATACGCAGTATTTT CASSPRGLAGTDTQYF
. TRBJ2-6 . TRBV7-2 TGTGCCAGCAGCTTAGAACGGGTCTCTGGGGCCAACGTCCTGACTTTC CASSLERVSGANVLTF
. TRBJ2-7 TRBD2 TRBV4-2 TGTGCCAGCAGCGCCGGGACTAGCGGGAGTTACGAGCAGTACTTC CASSAGTSGSYEQYF
. TRBJ2-1 TRBD1 TRBV4-2 TGTGCCAGCAGCCAAGACGCCCCAGGGACAGACAGCTACAATGAGCAGTTCTTC CASSQDAPGTDSYNEQFF
. TRBJ2-7 . TRBV28 TGTGCCAGCGAGGGTCCACCAACCTACGAGCAGTACTTC CASEGPPTYEQYF
. TRBJ2-7 TRBD1 TRBV7-9 TGTGCCAGCAGCACAGAGGACAGGGGCGGCGAGCAGTACTTC CASSTEDRGGEQYF
. TRBJ2-4 TRBD2 TRBV27 TGTGCCAGCAGTTTGGCTAGCGGGAGTGTGGCCAAAAACATTCAGTACTTC CASSLASGSVAKNIQYF
few TRBJ2-3 TRBD2 TRBV19 TGTGCCAGTAGTATAGTCGGCGGGAGCGAGACAGATACGCAGTATTTT CASSIVGGSETDTQYF
. TRBJ2-1 . TRBV7-9 TGTGCCAGCAGCATGGGGGGCAATGAGCAGTTCTTC CASSMGGNEQFF
. TRBJ1-1 TRBD1 TRBV6-6 TGTGCCAGCAGTTACTCGTCGGGACAGGGGTCGACTGAAGCTTTCTTT CASSYSSGQGSTEAFF
once TRBJ1-1 . TRBV4-2 TGTGCCAGCAGCCAAGATTTTTCCAGGGGACGAGCTTTCTTT CASSQDFSRGRAFF
. TRBJ2-2 . TRBV6-6 TGTGCCAGCACCCTAGGGACACCTTCGAACACCGGGGAGCTGTTTTTT CASTLGTPSNTGELFF
. TRBJ1-1 TRBD1 TRBV5-6 TGTGCCAGCAGCCCTCCCGGGACAGTTGGCGAAGCTTTCTTT CASSPPGTVGEAFF
. TRBJ2-2 . TRBV19 TGTGCCAGTAGGCAGGCCCCGAACACCGGGGAGCTGTTTTTT CASRQAPNTGELFF
. TRBJ2-2 TRBD2 TRBV19 TGTGCCAGTAGTCTGAGCGGGACGATCGGGGAGCTGTTTTTT CASSLSGTIGELFF
few TRBJ1-1 . TRBV7-8 TGTGCCAGCAGCCACCCGACAGGTGAAGCTTTCTTT CASSHPTGEAFF
once TRBJ2-1 TRBD2 TRBV7-2 TGTGCCAGCAGCCTATTAGCGGGAACAAAGGTAGAGCAGTTCTTC CASSLLAGTKVEQFF
. TRBJ2-2 TRBD2 TRBV27 TGTGCCAGCACGAGCGGGAGCGGAACCGGGGAGCTGTTTTTT CASTSGSGTGELFF
. TRBJ2-3 . TRBV11-2 TGTGCCAGCAGCTTTACAGGAACCATAGGAGATACGCAGTATTTT CASSFTGTIGDTQYF
. TRBJ2-5 TRBD1 TRBV6-1 TGTGCCAGCAGCGATAGCGGACAGGGAACCCAGTACTTC CASSDSGQGTQYF
. TRBJ2-7 TRBD1 TRBV27 TGTGCCAGCAGTCCGACAGGGTTTGAGCAGTACTTC CASSPTGFEQYF
once TRBJ2-7 TRBD2 TRBV6-5 TGTGCCAGCAGTTACTCCGGCGGGGGACGATCCTACGAGCAGTACTTC CASSYSGGGRSYEQYF
once TRBJ2-1 . TRBV6-6 TGTGCCAGCAGTTACTCCGCGGCCTACAATGAGCAGTTCTTC CASSYSAAYNEQFF
. TRBJ2-6 . TRBV7-9 TGTGCCAGCAGCCCCGGGCAGGGATACTCTGGGGCCAACGTCCTGACTTTC CASSPGQGYSGANVLTF
. TRBJ1-1 . TRBV19 TGTGCCAGTAGTGGCAACACTGAAGCTTTCTTT CASSGNTEAFF
. TRBJ2-1 . TRBV7-8 TGTGCCAGCAGCTTTTTCAGCGCTGTCGGGCAGTTCTTC CASSFFSAVGQFF
. TRBJ1-1 . TRBV21-1 TGTGCCAGCAGCTCCCTCGGACAGTCTCCTCTAGCTTTCTTT CASSSLGQSPLAFF
. TRBJ1-5 . TRBV28 TGTGCCAGCAACATACTTCAGGGGTCGGGTCAGCCCCAGCATTTT CASNILQGSGQPQHF
once TRBJ2-1 TRBD2 TRBV4-1 TGCGCCAGCAGCCAAAACCCGACTAGCGGGGTCAACAATGAGCAGTTCTTC CASSQNPTSGVNNEQFF
. TRBJ2-7 . TRBV27 TGTGCCAGCAGTCCACGCGGGAGGGGACAGGGGGAGCAGTACTTC CASSPRGRGQGEQYF
. TRBJ1-2 TRBD1 TRBV19 TGTGCCAGTAGTATATGGCAGGGGGTTGGCTACACCTTC CASSIWQGVGYTF
few TRBJ2-3 . TRBV11-2 TGTGCCAGCAGCTGGGGCAGGGGCGCACCTAGCACAGATACGCAGTATTTT CASSWGRGAPSTDTQYF
. TRBJ2-2 . TRBV2 TGTGCCAGCAGTGAGTCTAGGGGGACCGGGGAGCTGTTTTTT CASSESRGTGELFF
. TRBJ2-1 TRBD2 TRBV28 TGTGCCAGCAGTGATGGACTAGCGGGAGGGCCGGATTACAATGAGCAGTTCTTC CASSDGLAGGPDYNEQFF
. TRBJ1-4 . TRBV15 TGTGCCACCAGTCCAGGTTTCGGTGAAAAACTGTTTTTT CATSPGFGEKLFF
. TRBJ2-2 . TRBV30 TGTGCCTGGAGTGTACGGGCCGGGGAGCTGTTTTTT CAWSVRAGELFF
. TRBJ2-7 TRBD2 TRBV7-9 TGTGCCAGCACCCACGGACTAGCGGGAGGATACTCCTACGAGCAGTACTTC CASTHGLAGGYSYEQYF
once TRBJ1-2 TRBD1 TRBV7-8 TGTGCCAGCAGCTTAGCACAGGGGGCTTACTATGGCTACACCTTC CASSLAQGAYYGYTF
. TRBJ2-7 . TRBV6-4 TGTGCCAGCAGTGACTCGGCGGGAAAAAGGACCACAAAATCCTACGAGCAGTACTTC CASSDSAGKRTTKSYEQYF
. TRBJ2-1 . TRBV19 TGTGCCAGTAGTATAGATTATAGGTCCTCGGGGAGGAGGAATGAGCAGTTCTTC CASSIDYRSSGRRNEQFF
. TRBJ2-3 TRBD2 TRBV28 TGTGCCAGCAGTTTCCTAGCGGGAGGGAGCACAGATACGCAGTATTTT CASSFLAGGSTDTQYF
. TRBJ2-5 TRBD2 TRBV6-6 TGTGCCAGCAGTTCGGATAGCGGGAGTGGCCAAGAGACCCAGTACTTC CASSSDSGSGQETQYF
. TRBJ2-1 TRBD2 TRBV5-1 TGCGCCAGCAGCTTGACTAGCGGGAGCAGGGATGAGCAGTTCTTC CASSLTSGSRDEQFF
. TRBJ2-7 TRBD2 TRBV29-1 TGCAGCGTTGAACCCCGCGGGAGGGAAGGGGTCGAGCAGTACTTC CSVEPRGREGVEQYF
. TRBJ2-1 TRBD2 TRBV7-2 TGTGCCAGGGAGAAGGCTGGCGGGAGGTCAAAGAATGAGCAGTTCTTC CAREKAGGRSKNEQFF
. TRBJ2-5 TRBD1 TRBV7-8 TGTGCCAGCAGACAATACAGGGGAGCAGAGACCCAGTACTTC CASRQYRGAETQYF
. TRBJ2-7 TRBD2 TRBV19 TGTGCCAGTAGTACTTTCGGGGGGGGAACCTACGAGCAGTACTTC CASSTFGGGTYEQYF
. TRBJ1-4 . TRBV29-1 TGCAGCGTTGTAGGAGGATCTACTAATGAAAAACTGTTTTTT CSVVGGSTNEKLFF
. TRBJ1-5 TRBD1 TRBV7-8 TGTGCCAGCAGCTTACGCACCCCGGGACAGGGGGTCAGGGGCAATCAGCCCCAGCATTTT CASSLRTPGQGVRGNQPQHF
. TRBJ2-5 . TRBV7-2 TGTGCCAGCAGCTTAATCTACCAAGAGACCCAGTACTTC CASSLIYQETQYF
. TRBJ2-2 . TRBV4-2 TGTGCCAGCAGCCAAGGGCCTGGCGGGTGGACCGGGGAGCTGTTTTTT CASSQGPGGWTGELFF